These 17 T cell receptor beta chains were sequenced from one sample in a study of tumor and adjacent non-tumor tissue in lung cancer. This sample's RNA came from whole unsorted tissue. A modified ARM-PCR protocol with three rounds of nested PCR amplified TCRbeta. TCRdb fed the multiplex PCR reads into MiXCR, producing one record per CDR3 protein. Altogether 200,000 or so distinct CDR3 sequences are present, roughly 70% being singletons, with the ten largest covering roughly a quarter. The material sequenced was lung tumor tissue. The receptors derive from a man aged 55 to 69 with non-small cell lung cancer.

The chain links TRBV12-3 or TRBV12-4 to TRBJ2-1, with 8 bases aligning to TRBD1. The junction had 7 bases not matched to a gene; V was cut back by 3 bases and J by 3 bases. The CDR3 extends over 16 amino acids. As DNA, the CDR3 is TGTGCCAGCAGTTTGTTCGGGACAGGCTACTACAATGAGCAGTTCTTC. Amino acid sequence: CASSLFGTGYYNEQFF.

For this clonotype: At one end, the junction sequence differs from germline, possibly due to a read error. V usage is TRBV6-1 and J usage is TRBJ1-3; 7 nucleotides agree with TRBD1. The length of the CDR3 is 16 residues. Germline values: CDR1 MNHNS, CDR2 SASEGT. The CDR3 reads CASCEHRGTSGNTIYF. In nucleotides, the CDR3 is TGTGCCAGCTGTGAACACAGGGGTACATCAGGAAACACCATATATTTT.

The CDR3 region has the DNA TGTGCCTGGAGGAAAAGCGGGGGGAGGTACGAGCAGTACTTC. Encoded protein: CAWRKSGGRYEQYF. The chain employs TRBV30 and TRBJ2-7; TRBD2 matches 9 bases. This CDR3 has 14 amino acids. With 3 bases clipped from V and 4 bases from J, the junction kept 7 bases outside the gene matches. CDR1 GTSNPN and CDR2 SVGIG come from the germline V gene (reference sequence).

This clonotype was seen at least ten times. The genes are TRBV12-3 or TRBV12-4 and TRBJ1-5; D is possibly TRBD1 (5 bases). This CDR3 is 13 amino acids long. Deletions cut 2 bases from V and 7 bases from J, with 9 bases between. This CDR3 is CASSLLRDQPQHF. The DNA of the CDR3 is TGTGCCAGCAGTTTATTGAGGGACCAGCCCCAGCATTTT.

Notes on this clonotype: The junction differs from germline at one of its ends, possibly a read error. The chain is built from TRBV6-5 and TRBJ1-2; D remains ambiguous. The germline gives CDR1 MNHEY, CDR2 SVGAGI. The CDR3 runs 13 residues. The DNA for the CDR3 is TGTGCTAGCAGCGGGATAGAGGGTAGCGGCTACACCTTC. Its translation: CASSGIEGSGYTF.

The rearrangement links TRBV28 to TRBJ1-1; D perhaps matches TRBD1 (5 bases). The CDR3 covers 14 residues. V lost 6 bases and J lost 3, with 14 bases in between. The germline gives CDR1 MDHEN, CDR2 SYDVKM. This chain's CDR3 is CASRRPGGDTEAFF. The CDR3 DNA is TGTGCCAGCAGACGCCCGGGAGGGGACACTGAAGCTTTCTTT.

This clonotype was counted many times. For the CDR3, the DNA is TGTGCCAGCAGCCCCCTACAGAGTTACAATGAGCAGTTCTTC. It encodes CASSPLQSYNEQFF. The rearrangement joins TRBV11-3 to TRBJ2-1; D remains ambiguous. CDR3 size: 14 residues. Germline V CDR1 and CDR2: SGHNT, YENEEA. V shed 5 bases and J shed 4 bases, with 12 bases lying between them.

A few counts support this clonotype. This rearrangement joins TRBV18 to TRBJ1-1, with 9 nucleotides matching TRBD1. There are 17 residues in the CDR3. V was pared by 0 bases and J by 1 base, with 6 bases of the junction left unmatched. Germline loops: CDR1 KGHSH, CDR2 LQKENI. CDR3 bases: TGTGCCAGCTCACCACCGAGGACAGGGGAAAGGAACACTGAAGCTTTCTTT. Translated, it gives CASSPPRTGERNTEAFF.

This clonotype has only a few counts. A much larger clonotype is one base distant, so this may be a read error. The rearrangement uses TRBV11-3 and TRBJ2-3, with D perhaps assigned TRBD1 or TRBD2 (6 bases each). This CDR3 region has 13 residues. Per germline, CDR1 SGHNT and CDR2 YENEEA. CDR3 bases: TGTACCAGCAGTCCAAGGGGGGAGGATACGCAGTATTTT. As protein: CTSSPRGEDTQYF.

Notes on this clonotype: This may be a read error, as it is one base from a much larger clone. This chain connects TRBV6-1 to TRBJ1-2; D is uncertain. Trimming left V 7 bases short and J 5 bases short, with 14 bases between. This CDR3 is 13 amino acids long. Germline loops: CDR1 MNHNS, CDR2 SASEGT. The CDR3 sequence: CASTPGSSYGYTF. Written as DNA, the CDR3 is TGTGCCAGCACGCCGGGGAGCTCGTATGGCTACACCTTC.

A remark on this clonotype: A junction end diverges from the germline sequence, so it may reflect a read error. The chain joins TRBV5-1 to TRBJ2-3; 10 bases are shared with TRBD2. This CDR3 comprises 17 residues. Germline V gives CDR1 SGHRS, CDR2 YFSETQ. In nucleotides, the CDR3 is TGCGCCAGCAGATTGGACCTAGCGGGGGCGTCCACAGATACGCAGTATTTT. Its translation is CASRLDLAGASTDTQYF.

Concerning this clonotype itself: A read error is likely, as this CDR3 ends without the conserved phenylalanine or tryptophan. V gene TRBV20-1 combines with J gene TRBJ2-3, with a possible D match to TRBD2 (7 bases). The ends were cut back, 5 bases at V and 1 base at J, with 22 bases in the middle. The CDR3 is 17 amino acids. Germline V gene data show CDR1 as DFQATT and CDR2 as SNEGSKA (reference sequence). CDR3 in amino acids: CSAPMAGAMYRTDTQYI. DNA for the CDR3: TGCAGTGCTCCTATGGCGGGGGCCATGTACCGCACAGATACGCAGTATATT.

The V gene is TRBV11-2, the J gene TRBJ1-1, with D maybe TRBD1 (5 bases). Trimming stripped 4 bases from V and 5 bases from J, with 14 bases between. CDR1 and CDR2 (germline): SGHAT, FQNNGV. The CDR3 loop spans 14 amino acids. The CDR3 nucleotides are TGTGCCAGCAGCTCCCCAGGGTCGCAAACTGAAGCTTTCTTT. This gives the protein CASSSPGSQTEAFF. Combining the CDR3 with reference TRBV11-2 and TRBJ1-1 gives the whole variable domain EAGVAQSPRYKIIEKRQSVAFWCNPISGHATLYWYQQILGQGPKLLIQFQNNGVVDDSQLPKDRFSAERLKGVDSTLKIQPAKLEDSAVYLCASSSPGSQTEAFFGQGTRLTVV.

This clonotype was seen once. V and J are TRBV20-1 and TRBJ2-7; 8 bases agree with TRBD1. Germline assignment: CDR1 DFQATT and CDR2 SNEGSKA (reference sequence). The CDR3 sequence is 16 residues long. V shed 7 bases and J 1 base; nucleotides not matched to a gene: 15. The CDR3 reads CSGPTVTGVVSYEQYF. CDR3 sequence (DNA): TGCAGTGGTCCCACCGTGACAGGGGTAGTTTCCTACGAGCAGTACTTC.

Note on this clonotype: Relative to the germline gene, one junction end is altered; a read error may explain this. The chain joins TRBV4-2 to TRBJ2-1; D assignment may be TRBD1 or TRBD2 (5 bases each). CDR3 length: 17 residues. Germline V gene lookup returns CDR1 LGHNA and CDR2 YNFKEQ. The DNA for the CDR3 is TGTGCCAGCAGCCAAGCGAGTGGAAGGGGACCCTACAATGAGCAGTTCTTT. Its protein is CASSQASGRGPYNEQFF.

A remark on this clonotype: At one end, the junction sequence differs from germline, possibly due to a read error. This chain connects TRBV13 to TRBJ2-5, with D uncertain. This CDR3 region has 17 residues. CDR1 is PRHDT, CDR2 FYEKMQ, per germline (reference sequence). As DNA, the CDR3 is TGTGCCATCAGCTTCTGGAAGACCCCGACTGTTGGAGAGACCCAGTACTTC. Its protein product is CAISFWKTPTVGETQYF.

A word on this clonotype: One end of the junction is discordant with germline, which a read error may explain. The chain has TRBV6-1 and TRBJ1-1, with D unclear. Germline V CDR1 and CDR2: MNHNS, SASEGT. The CDR3 is 14 amino acids. The CDR3 nucleotides read TGTGCCAACAGTTTTGGTTTTCCGAACTCTGAAGCTTTCTTT. It yields the protein CANSFGFPNSEAFF.